This TCR beta chain appears in the sequencing data of a study of blood T cell repertoires in COVID-19. Overall study context: Whether acute or convalescent, the COVID-19 samples came from the United States, Italy and Spain. Sample material is recorded as cDNA or gDNA derived from T cells, B-cell-depleted T cells, or PBMCs.

How the authors handled the data: Reference gene primer amplification yielded estimated nucleated cell counts. Data came from immunoSEQ multiplex PCR; TCRdb stores just in-frame clones and leaves some out. V and J calls and clone size come straight from that table; D and trimming were deduced from the DNA. The table records about 150,000 clones, about 85% of them present only once. The CDR3 is 14 residues long. Trimming took off 7 bases at V and 0 bases at J, with 13 bases between the two ends. Germline V lookup: CDR1 SEHNR, CDR2 FQNEAQ (reference sequence). This clone was observed once. This chain connects TRBV7-9 to TRBJ2-7; D is possibly TRBD1 (5 bases). Sequences were obtained from peripheral blood. The source of this sequence is a human donor with acute or convalescent COVID-19. The donor label of this sample is uncertain. The CDR3 loop reads CASTNDRSSYEQYF. CDR3 in DNA: TGTGCCAGCACCAACGACAGAAGCTCCTACGAGCAGTACTTC.